In this sample, the clone carrying this TCR beta chain turned up many times. No antigen is known for it. This entry belongs to a study of T cells in Graves' hyperthyroidism and ophthalmopathy. Whole-study findings and limits: Ophthalmopathy was predicted by the model a median of roughly 6.7 months ahead of onset.

Researchers amplified the TCR beta CDR3 regions from RNA transcripts. TCR CDR3 regions were first amplified by RT-PCR with HTBI primers. TCRdb reanalysed the multiplex PCR reads using MiXCR and keeps one entry per CDR3 protein. The table shows hundreds of thousands of distinct CDR3 sequences, with around 13% occurring only once. With a duration under 2 months, the hyperthyroidism was newly diagnosed in patients aged 18 to 65. Clinical symptoms, serum thyroxine and TRAb, thyroid ultrasound and orbital computed tomography were used for the diagnoses. The authors took PBMCs from 8.5 to 10 ml fresh peripheral blood. The germline V gene has CDR1 LGHDT and CDR2 YNNKEL (reference sequence). Trimming at V came to 4 bases and at J to 2 bases, leaving 3 bases not matched to a gene. The CDR3 is made up of 16 amino acids.

Sequencing used blood. The chain carries TRBV3-1 and TRBJ2-7, with 15 bases identical to TRBD2. The receptor comes from a woman aged 18-29 years with Graves' hyperthyroidism. CDR3 DNA: TGTGCCAGCAGCCTTCGGACTAGCGGGAGGGCCTACGAGCAGTACTTC. It codes for CASSLRTSGRAYEQYF.